This T cell receptor beta chain derives from a study of blood T cell repertoires in COVID-19. Study-wide context: T cells, B-cell-depleted T cells, or PBMCs supplied cDNA or gDNA.

Trimming stripped 2 bases from V and 5 bases from J, with 16 bases between. The CDR3 runs 15 residues. Looked up from germline, CDR1 is SGHRS and CDR2 is YFSETQ. As processed by the authors: Reference gene primer amplification gave estimated nucleated cell counts. Assay: immunoSEQ multiplex PCR; the TCRdb copy retains only in-frame clones and omits some. V and J calls plus clone size are reproduced from that table; the DNA served to infer D and trimming. The sample has roughly 350,000 clones, approximately 90% seen once. The sequenced sample consisted of peripheral blood. The J gene is TRBJ2-5, the V gene TRBV5-1; a weak D match, TRBD2 (5 bases). The receptor was isolated from a woman in her forties or fifties with active or convalescent COVID-19. DNA for the CDR3: TGCGCCAGCAGCTTAAGGGAGCTCTTCCTGGAGACCCAGTACTTC. Protein: CASSLRELFLETQYF.